Listed below are T cell receptor beta chains from one sample, sequenced in a study of neurological immune-mediated disorders. From the 5' RACE reads, TCRdb called clonotypes with MiXCR, one entry per CDR3 protein. The sample carries more than 75,000 distinct CDR3 sequences, around 3.6% recorded once. The sequenced sample was PBMCs. The receptors shown here come from a woman in her 50s with multiple sclerosis. CDR3s include the opening cysteine and the closing phenylalanine or tryptophan. The D gene is left open where the match is weak. Only part of the rows carry a size: once, few, many, or a class if the clone is expanded.

v_gene,d_gene,j_gene,abundance,len,CDR3nt,CDR3aa
TRBV4-3,-,TRBJ2-6,many,16,TGCGCCAGCAGCTCCCTACTCGGATCTGGGGCCAACGTCCTGACTTTC,CASSSLLGSGANVLTF
TRBV7-9,-,TRBJ2-6,-,18,TGTGCCAGCAGCGGATACCCCATTCGAAGCTCTGGGGCCAACGTCCTGACTTTC,CASSGYPIRSSGANVLTF
TRBV20-1,-,TRBJ2-1,many,16,TGCAGTGCCGTATCAGGTATGGCGGACTCCTACAATGAGCAGTTCTTC,CSAVSGMADSYNEQFF
TRBV4-2,TRBD1,TRBJ1-2,many,16,TGTGCCAGCAGCCATCTGGGGACAGGGGGCTACTATGGCTACACCTTC,CASSHLGTGGYYGYTF
TRBV7-2,-,TRBJ2-3,many,15,TGTGCCAGCAGCTTACGGTCGCGGAACACAGATACGCAGTATTTT,CASSLRSRNTDTQYF
TRBV2,-,TRBJ2-7,many,15,TGTGCCAGCAGACCCCCTGGACTTAATCCCTACGAGCAGTACTTC,CASRPPGLNPYEQYF
TRBV12-3/TRBV12-4,TRBD1,TRBJ1-1,many,14,TGTGCCAGCAGTTTCCAGGGGGTGAACACTGAAGCTTTCTTT,CASSFQGVNTEAFF
TRBV27,TRBD2,TRBJ2-7,many,15,TGTGCCAGCAGAGAGCGGGGGGGCCTGGTCTACGAGCAGTACTTC,CASRERGGLVYEQYF
TRBV7-2,-,TRBJ2-7,many,12,TGTGCCAGCAGCTTAGTCCCCTACGAGCAGTACTTC,CASSLVPYEQYF
TRBV7-9,-,TRBJ1-5,many,13,TGTGCCAGCAGCTCTACTAGCAATCAGCCCCAGCATTTT,CASSSTSNQPQHF
TRBV7-8,-,TRBJ2-7,many,17,TGTGCCAGCAGCTTAGGACCAACAGGGAGCGTGTCCTACGAGCAGTACTTC,CASSLGPTGSVSYEQYF
TRBV27,TRBD1,TRBJ1-2,many,13,TGTGCCAGCAGTACGACAGGGAACTATGGCTACACCTTC,CASSTTGNYGYTF
TRBV5-6,-,TRBJ1-6,many,15,TGTGCCAGCAGCCCTGCGCCACAGACTAGGTCACCCCTCCACTTT,CASSPAPQTRSPLHF
TRBV7-2,TRBD2,TRBJ2-3,many,15,TGTGCCAGCAGCTTTAGCGGGGGACACACAGATACGCAGTATTTT,CASSFSGGHTDTQYF
TRBV6-5,-,TRBJ1-5,many,15,TGTGCCAGCAGCTCAGCGGGGGTCGGAAATCAGCCCCAGCATTTT,CASSSAGVGNQPQHF
TRBV4-3,TRBD1,TRBJ2-1,-,17,TGCGCCAGCAGCCAAGATCGGGGGACAGGGCCTTACAATGAGCAGTTCTTC,CASSQDRGTGPYNEQFF
TRBV6-5,-,TRBJ1-1,many,14,TGTGCCAGCAGTACGCAATACAGGAACACTGAAGCTTTCTTT,CASSTQYRNTEAFF
TRBV5-6,-,TRBJ2-4,many,15,TGTGCCAGCAGCTTGGGCGGCATCTCCCAAAACATTCAGTACTTC,CASSLGGISQNIQYF
TRBV7-6,-,TRBJ2-2,few,16,TGTGCCAGCAGCTTTACCAACAGCCAGAACACCGGGGAGCTGTTTTTT,CASSFTNSQNTGELFF
TRBV20-1,TRBD2,TRBJ2-5,many,16,TGCAGTGTCTCCCCTTTTAGCGGGGGACCCCAAGAGACCCAGTACTTC,CSVSPFSGGPQETQYF
TRBV5-1,-,TRBJ2-4,many,17,TGCGCCAGCAGCTCCGACCGCCCCGGTGCGGGGAGCTTCATTCAGTACTTC,CASSSDRPGAGSFIQYF
TRBV29-1,-,TRBJ1-1,many,13,TGCAGCGTTGAAGATAGGGCCGAGGGGGGCGCTTTCTTT,CSVEDRAEGGAFF
TRBV20-1,TRBD2,TRBJ2-1,many,20,TGCAGTGCTAGAGATCTTTCTAGCGGGGGCCACACCCGGGCCTACAATGAGCAGTTCTTC,CSARDLSSGGHTRAYNEQFF